A selection of T cell receptor beta chains follows, all from one sample in a study of blood T cell repertoires in COVID-19. Produced via immunoSEQ multiplex PCR; TCRdb's table is partial and in-frame only. Of approximately 360,000 clones in the sample, 88% were seen once. The sequencing sample was made of PBMCs or T cells enriched from blood (not recorded which). The receptors stem from a woman under 40 with acute COVID-19. Both conserved end residues are part of each CDR3. The D gene is left open where the match is weak. Not every row has a clone size; where given, it reads once, few, many or a size class.

>.|.|TRBV27|TRBJ2-7
TGTGCCAGCAGTTCCCAGGGTAAAGGCGAGCAGTACTTC
CASSSQGKGEQYF
>.|.|TRBV5-6|TRBJ2-7
TGTGCCAGCAGCGGGCGCTCCTACGAGCAGTACTTC
CASSGRSYEQYF
>.|.|TRBV3-1/TRBV3-2|TRBJ2-1
TGTGCCAGCAGCCAAGATAGGAGGGGAAGCTCCTACAATGAGCAGTTCTTC
CASSQDRRGSSYNEQFF
>.|once|TRBV29-1|TRBJ2-3
TGCAGCGTTGCTGTAGCGGCGAAAACAGATACGCAGTATTTT
CSVAVAAKTDTQYF
>.|.|TRBV18|TRBJ2-7
TGTGCCAGCTCACCAGGCGGGTGGCATTACGAGCAGTACTTC
CASSPGGWHYEQYF
>TRBD1|.|TRBV6-5|TRBJ1-4
TGTGCCAGCAGTCCCAGGGACAGATACCAAAAACTGTTTTTT
CASSPRDRYQKLFF
>TRBD2|.|TRBV7-2|TRBJ2-2
TGTGCCAGCAGTAAGCGGGGGGGCTCGGGCACCGGGGAGCTGTTTTTT
CASSKRGGSGTGELFF
>.|.|TRBV5-4|TRBJ2-3
TGTGCCAGCAGCCCCGGGGGAGATACGCAGTATTTT
CASSPGGDTQYF
>TRBD1|.|TRBV24-1|TRBJ2-5
TGTGCCACCAGTGTCGCCGGGACAGGATTGGAGACCCAGTACTTC
CATSVAGTGLETQYF
>.|.|TRBV27|TRBJ2-3
TGTGCCAGCAGTTTTCGGTTTAGAAAAGGGGTCGGCGCGAAAGATACGCAGTATTTT
CASSFRFRKGVGAKDTQYF
>.|.|TRBV4-1|TRBJ1-2
TGCGCCAGCAGCCCTCTCGCGGGAGGCTACACCTTC
CASSPLAGGYTF
>.|.|TRBV5-1|TRBJ2-7
TGCGCCAGCTCCCCTTACGTACTGAACTACGAGCAGTACTTC
CASSPYVLNYEQYF
>TRBD2|.|TRBV5-1|TRBJ2-3
TGCGCCAGCAGCTGGGAGACTAGCGGGGGAATTCGCACAGATACGCAGTATTTT
CASSWETSGGIRTDTQYF
>.|.|TRBV21-1|TRBJ2-2
TGTGCCAGCAGCAAAGAAACGGGGGGACCCAACACCGGGGAGCTGTTTTTT
CASSKETGGPNTGELFF
>.|.|TRBV7-3|TRBJ1-2
TGTGCCAGCAGCTTAAGCGCCGATGGACAGAAAAGTGGCTACACCTTC
CASSLSADGQKSGYTF
>TRBD2|.|TRBV6-4|TRBJ2-3
TGTGCCAGCAGTGACCGGGGAGGGTCGGCAGATACGCAGTATTTT
CASSDRGGSADTQYF
>.|.|TRBV6-1|TRBJ1-5
TGTGCCAGCAGTGAACACCCCAGGGGTAATCAGCCCCAGCATTTT
CASSEHPRGNQPQHF
>TRBD1|few|TRBV9|TRBJ1-2
TGTGCCAGCAGCGTAGCTACAGGGGCTCACTATGGCTACACCTTC
CASSVATGAHYGYTF